This section outlines one TCR beta chain sequence together with its context. Its antigen is as yet unknown. This entry belongs to a study of cytomegalovirus exposure and HLA in healthy donors. Vbeta (60) and Jbeta (13) primers were used in the PCR. This table comes from immunoSEQ multiplex PCR, and its TCRdb copy is limited to in-frame clones, with some not included. In the table there are roughly 130,000 clones, 55% to 80% of which are singletons. Study conclusions and caveats: A later analysis linked a missense variant in DCLRE1C to the trimming of TCR beta V and J genes.

From germline, CDR1 is MNHEY and CDR2 SVGAGI. V lost 5 bases and J 5 bases, leaving 15 bases between the germline ends. The CDR3 runs to 14 residues. This TCR was sampled from a woman between 40 and 50 years old in good health and CMV-seronegative. The rearrangement uses TRBV6-5 and TRBJ1-1, with D hard to call. Input material: PBMCs. The CDR3 DNA reads as TGTGCCAGCAGTCTCGCGCAAGAGAGAACTGAAGCTTTCTTT. This gives the protein CASSLAQERTEAFF.